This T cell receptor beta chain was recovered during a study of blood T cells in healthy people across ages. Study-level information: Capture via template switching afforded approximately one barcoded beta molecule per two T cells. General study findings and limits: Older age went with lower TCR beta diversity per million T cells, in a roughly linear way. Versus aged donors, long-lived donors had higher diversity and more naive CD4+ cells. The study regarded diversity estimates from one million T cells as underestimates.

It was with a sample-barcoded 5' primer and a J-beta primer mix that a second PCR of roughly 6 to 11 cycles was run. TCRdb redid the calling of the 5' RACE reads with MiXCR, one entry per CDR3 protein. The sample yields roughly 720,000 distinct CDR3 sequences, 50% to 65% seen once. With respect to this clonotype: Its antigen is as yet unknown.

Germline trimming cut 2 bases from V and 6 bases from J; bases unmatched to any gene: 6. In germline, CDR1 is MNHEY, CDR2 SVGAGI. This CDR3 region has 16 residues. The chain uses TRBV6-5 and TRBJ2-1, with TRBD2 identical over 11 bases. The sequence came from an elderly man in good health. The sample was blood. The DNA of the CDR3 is TGTGCCAGCAGTTACCTCCTAGCGGGAGGCACCAATGAGCAGTTCTTC. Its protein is CASSYLLAGGTNEQFF.